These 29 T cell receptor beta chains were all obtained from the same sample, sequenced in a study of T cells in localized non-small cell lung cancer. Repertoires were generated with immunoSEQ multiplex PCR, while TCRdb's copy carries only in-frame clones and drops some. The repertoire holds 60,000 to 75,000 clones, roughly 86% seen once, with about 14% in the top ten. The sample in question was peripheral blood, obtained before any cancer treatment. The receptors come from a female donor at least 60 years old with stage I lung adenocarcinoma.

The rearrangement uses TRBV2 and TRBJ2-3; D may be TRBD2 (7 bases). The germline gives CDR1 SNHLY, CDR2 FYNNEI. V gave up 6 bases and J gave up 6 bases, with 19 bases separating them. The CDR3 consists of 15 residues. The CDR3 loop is CASRGGYGGIDTQYF. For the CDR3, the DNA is TGTGCCAGCAGGGGAGGGTACGGGGGCATCGATACGCAGTATTTT.

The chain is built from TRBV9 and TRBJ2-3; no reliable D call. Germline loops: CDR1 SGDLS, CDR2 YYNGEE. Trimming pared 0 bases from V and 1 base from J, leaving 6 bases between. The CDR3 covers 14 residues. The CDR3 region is CASSVDSGTDTQYF. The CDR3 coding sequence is TGTGCCAGCAGCGTAGACAGCGGCACAGATACGCAGTATTTT.

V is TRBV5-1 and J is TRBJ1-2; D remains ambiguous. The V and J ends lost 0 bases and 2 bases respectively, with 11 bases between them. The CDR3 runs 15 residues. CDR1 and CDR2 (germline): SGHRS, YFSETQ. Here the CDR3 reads CASSLVREKNYGYTF. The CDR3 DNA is TGCGCCAGCAGCTTGGTCCGGGAGAAAAACTATGGCTACACCTTC. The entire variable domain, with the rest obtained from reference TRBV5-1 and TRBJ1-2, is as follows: KAGVTQTPRYLIKTRGQQVTLSCSPISGHRSVSWYQQTPGQGLQFLFEYFSETQRNKGNFPGRFSGRQFSNSRSEMNVSTLELGDSALYLCASSLVREKNYGYTFGSGTRLTVV.

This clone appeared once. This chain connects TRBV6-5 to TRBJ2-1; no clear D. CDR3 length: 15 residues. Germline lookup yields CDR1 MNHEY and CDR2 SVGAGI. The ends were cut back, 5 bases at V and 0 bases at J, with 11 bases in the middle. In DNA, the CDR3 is TGTGCCAGCAGTAAAGATGATAGCTCCTACAATGAGCAGTTCTTC. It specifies CASSKDDSSYNEQFF.

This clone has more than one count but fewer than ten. CDR3 region: CASSYANTDRGYEQYF. CDR3 nucleotides: TGTGCCAGCAGTTACGCAAATACTGACAGGGGCTACGAGCAGTACTTC. The rearrangement links TRBV6-5 to TRBJ2-7, with 8 nucleotides matching TRBD1. The V segment lost 2 bases and the J segment 3 bases; nucleotides outside the gene matches: 9. The V gene's germline CDR1 is MNHEY and CDR2 SVGAGI. This CDR3 region has 16 residues.

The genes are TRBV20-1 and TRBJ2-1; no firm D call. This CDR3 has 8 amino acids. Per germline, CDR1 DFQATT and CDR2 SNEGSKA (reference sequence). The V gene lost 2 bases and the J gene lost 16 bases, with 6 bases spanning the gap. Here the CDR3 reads CSARRGFF. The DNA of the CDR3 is TGCAGTGCTAGACGAGGTTTCTTC.

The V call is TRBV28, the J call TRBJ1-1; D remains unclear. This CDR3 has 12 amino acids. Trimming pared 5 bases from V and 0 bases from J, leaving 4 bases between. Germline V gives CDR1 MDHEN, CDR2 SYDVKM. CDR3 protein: CASSTMNTEAFF. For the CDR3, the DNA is TGTGCCAGCAGTACTATGAACACTGAAGCTTTCTTT.

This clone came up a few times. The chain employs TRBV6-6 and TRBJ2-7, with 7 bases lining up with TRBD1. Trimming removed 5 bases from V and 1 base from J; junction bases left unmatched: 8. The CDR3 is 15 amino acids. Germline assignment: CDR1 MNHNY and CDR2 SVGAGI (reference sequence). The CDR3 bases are TGTGCCAGCAGTCAAGCTAACAGGGGATCCTACGAGCAGTACTTC. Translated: CASSQANRGSYEQYF.

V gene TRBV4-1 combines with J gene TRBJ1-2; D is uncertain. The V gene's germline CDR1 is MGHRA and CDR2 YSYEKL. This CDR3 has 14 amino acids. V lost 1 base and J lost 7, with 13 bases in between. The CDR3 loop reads CASSQVSASAGYTF. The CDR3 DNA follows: TGCGCCAGCAGCCAAGTCTCGGCTAGCGCTGGCTACACCTTC.

CDR3 region: CASSASPMTGNTIYF. The CDR3 bases are TGTGCCAGCAGCGCGAGTCCAATGACTGGAAACACCATATATTTT. The chain employs TRBV9 and TRBJ1-3; no reliable D call. Germline loops: CDR1 SGDLS, CDR2 YYNGEE. The CDR3 has 15 residues. Trimming cost V 3 bases and J 2 bases, with 12 bases left between them.

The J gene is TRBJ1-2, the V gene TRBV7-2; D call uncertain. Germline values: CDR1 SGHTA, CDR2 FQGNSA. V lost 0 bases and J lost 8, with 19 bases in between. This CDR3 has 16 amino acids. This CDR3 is CASSLASAVRERGYTF. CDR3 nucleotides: TGTGCCAGCAGCTTAGCGTCGGCGGTCCGGGAAAGAGGCTACACCTTC.

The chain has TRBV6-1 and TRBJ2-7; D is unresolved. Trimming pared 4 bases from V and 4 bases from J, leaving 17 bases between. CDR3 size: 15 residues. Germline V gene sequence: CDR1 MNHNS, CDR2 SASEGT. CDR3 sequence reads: CASSATIAINYEQYF. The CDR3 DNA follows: TGTGCCAGCAGTGCCACTATAGCTATCAATTACGAGCAGTACTTC.

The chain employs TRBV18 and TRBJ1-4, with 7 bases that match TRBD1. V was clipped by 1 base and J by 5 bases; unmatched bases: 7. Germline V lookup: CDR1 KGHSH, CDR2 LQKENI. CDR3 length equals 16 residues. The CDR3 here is CASSPRRGPGNEKLFF. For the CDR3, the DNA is TGTGCCAGCTCACCACGGAGGGGGCCGGGAAATGAAAAACTGTTTTTT.

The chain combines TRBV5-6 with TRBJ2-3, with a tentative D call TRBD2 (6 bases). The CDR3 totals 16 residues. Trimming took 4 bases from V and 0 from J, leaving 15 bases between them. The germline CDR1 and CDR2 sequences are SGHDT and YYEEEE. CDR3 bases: TGTGCCAGCAGCGGGTTCGTAGCGGCTAGCACAGATACGCAGTATTTT. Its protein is CASSGFVAASTDTQYF.

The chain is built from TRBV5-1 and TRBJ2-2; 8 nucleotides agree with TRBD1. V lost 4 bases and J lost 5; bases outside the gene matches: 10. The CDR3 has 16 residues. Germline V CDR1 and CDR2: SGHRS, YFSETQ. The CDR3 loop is CASSRRTGTSTGELFF. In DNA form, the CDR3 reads TGCGCCAGCAGCCGGCGGACAGGGACGTCGACCGGGGAGCTGTTTTTT. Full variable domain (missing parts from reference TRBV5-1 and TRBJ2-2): KAGVTQTPRYLIKTRGQQVTLSCSPISGHRSVSWYQQTPGQGLQFLFEYFSETQRNKGNFPGRFSGRQFSNSRSEMNVSTLELGDSALYLCASSRRTGTSTGELFFGEGSRLTVL.

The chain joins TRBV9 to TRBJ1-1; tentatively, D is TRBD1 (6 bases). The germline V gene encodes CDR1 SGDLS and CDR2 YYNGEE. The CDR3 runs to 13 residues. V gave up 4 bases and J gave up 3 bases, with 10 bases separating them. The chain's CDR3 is CASSRAGDTEAFF. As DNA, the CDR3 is TGTGCCAGCAGCCGTGCAGGGGACACTGAAGCTTTCTTT.

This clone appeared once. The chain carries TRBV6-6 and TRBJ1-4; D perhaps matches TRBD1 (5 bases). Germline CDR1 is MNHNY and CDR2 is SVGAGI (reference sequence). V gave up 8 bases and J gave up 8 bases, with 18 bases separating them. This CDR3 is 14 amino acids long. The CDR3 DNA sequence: TGTGCCAGCCTACAAGACAGCACAAGGGAAAAACTGTTTTTT. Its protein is CASLQDSTREKLFF.

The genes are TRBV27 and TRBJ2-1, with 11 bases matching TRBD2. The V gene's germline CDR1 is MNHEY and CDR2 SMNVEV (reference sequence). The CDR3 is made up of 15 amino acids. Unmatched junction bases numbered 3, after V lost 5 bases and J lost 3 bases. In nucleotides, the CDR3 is TGTGCCAGCAGTGTGGGACTAGCGGACTACAATGAGCAGTTCTTC. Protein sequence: CASSVGLADYNEQFF.

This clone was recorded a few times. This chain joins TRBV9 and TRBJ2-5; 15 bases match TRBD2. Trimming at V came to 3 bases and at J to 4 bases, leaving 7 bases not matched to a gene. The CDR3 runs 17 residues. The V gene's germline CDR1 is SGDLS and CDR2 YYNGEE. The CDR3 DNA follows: TGTGCCAGCAGCGCTGGGGGACTAGCGGGAGGCGGAGAGACCCAGTACTTC. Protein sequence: CASSAGGLAGGGETQYF.

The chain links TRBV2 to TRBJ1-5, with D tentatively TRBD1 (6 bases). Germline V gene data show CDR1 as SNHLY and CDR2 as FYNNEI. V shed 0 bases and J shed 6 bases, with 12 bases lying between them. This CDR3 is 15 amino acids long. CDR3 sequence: CASSEAIQGTQPQHF. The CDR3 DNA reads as TGTGCCAGCAGTGAAGCAATACAGGGAACTCAGCCCCAGCATTTT.

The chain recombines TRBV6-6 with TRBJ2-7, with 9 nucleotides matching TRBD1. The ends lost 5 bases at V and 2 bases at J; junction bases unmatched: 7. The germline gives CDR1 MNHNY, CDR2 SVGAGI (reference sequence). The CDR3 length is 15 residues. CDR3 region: CASSAGQGKAYEQYF. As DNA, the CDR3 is TGTGCCAGCAGTGCTGGACAGGGGAAGGCCTACGAGCAGTACTTC.

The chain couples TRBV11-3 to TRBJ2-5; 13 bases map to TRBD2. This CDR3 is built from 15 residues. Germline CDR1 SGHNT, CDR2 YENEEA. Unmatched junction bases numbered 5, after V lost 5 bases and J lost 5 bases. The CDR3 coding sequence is TGTGCCAGCAGCATGGGACTAGCGGGGAGGGAGACCCAGTACTTC. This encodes CASSMGLAGRETQYF. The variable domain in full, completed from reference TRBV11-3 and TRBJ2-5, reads EAGVVQSPRYKIIEKKQPVAFWCNPISGHNTLYWYLQNLGQGPELLIRYENEEAVDDSQLPKDRFSAERLKGVDSTLKIQPAELGDSAVYLCASSMGLAGRETQYFGPGTRLLVL.

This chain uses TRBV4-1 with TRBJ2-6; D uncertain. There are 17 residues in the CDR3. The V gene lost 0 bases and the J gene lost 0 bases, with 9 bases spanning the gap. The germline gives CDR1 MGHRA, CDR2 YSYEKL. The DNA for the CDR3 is TGCGCCAGCAGCCAAGACCAAGTGCGCTCTGGGGCCAACGTCCTGACTTTC. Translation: CASSQDQVRSGANVLTF.

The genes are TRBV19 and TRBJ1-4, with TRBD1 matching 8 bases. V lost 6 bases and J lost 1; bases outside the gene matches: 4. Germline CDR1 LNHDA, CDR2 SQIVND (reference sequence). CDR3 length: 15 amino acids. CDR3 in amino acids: CASRNRGGTNEKLFF. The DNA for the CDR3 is TGTGCCAGTAGGAACAGGGGGGGAACTAATGAAAAACTGTTTTTT.

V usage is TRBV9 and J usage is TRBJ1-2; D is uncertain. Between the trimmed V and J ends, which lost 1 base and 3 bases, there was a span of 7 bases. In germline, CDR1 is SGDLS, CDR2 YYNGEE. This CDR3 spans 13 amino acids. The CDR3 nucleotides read TGTGCCAGCAGCGTACAGGAGGACTATGGCTACACCTTC. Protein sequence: CASSVQEDYGYTF.

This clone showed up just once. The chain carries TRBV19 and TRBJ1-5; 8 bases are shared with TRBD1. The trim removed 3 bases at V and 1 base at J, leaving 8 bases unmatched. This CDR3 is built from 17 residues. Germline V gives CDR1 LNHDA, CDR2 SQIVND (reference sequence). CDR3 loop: CASSIGQGIVSNQPQHF. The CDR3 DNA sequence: TGTGCCAGTAGTATTGGACAGGGAATTGTCAGCAATCAGCCCCAGCATTTT.

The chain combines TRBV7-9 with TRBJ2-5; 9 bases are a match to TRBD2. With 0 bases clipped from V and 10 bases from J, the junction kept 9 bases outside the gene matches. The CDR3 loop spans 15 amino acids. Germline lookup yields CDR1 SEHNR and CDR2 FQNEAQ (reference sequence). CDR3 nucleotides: TGTGCCAGCAGCTTAGCGACCGGACTAGCGAGCAACCAGTACTTC. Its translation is CASSLATGLASNQYF.

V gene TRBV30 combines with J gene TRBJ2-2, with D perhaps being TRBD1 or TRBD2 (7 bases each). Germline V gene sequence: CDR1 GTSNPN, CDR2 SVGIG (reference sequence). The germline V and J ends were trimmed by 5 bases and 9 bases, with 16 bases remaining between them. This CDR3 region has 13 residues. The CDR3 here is CAWDREGPRELFF. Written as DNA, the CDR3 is TGTGCCTGGGACAGGGAGGGTCCCAGGGAGCTGTTTTTT.

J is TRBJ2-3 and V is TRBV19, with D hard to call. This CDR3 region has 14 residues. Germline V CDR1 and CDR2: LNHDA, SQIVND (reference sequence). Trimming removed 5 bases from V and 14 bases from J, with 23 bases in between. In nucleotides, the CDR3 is TGTGCCAGTAGTGAGACCACTACACCTAACCTTCCGTATTTT. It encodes CASSETTTPNLPYF.